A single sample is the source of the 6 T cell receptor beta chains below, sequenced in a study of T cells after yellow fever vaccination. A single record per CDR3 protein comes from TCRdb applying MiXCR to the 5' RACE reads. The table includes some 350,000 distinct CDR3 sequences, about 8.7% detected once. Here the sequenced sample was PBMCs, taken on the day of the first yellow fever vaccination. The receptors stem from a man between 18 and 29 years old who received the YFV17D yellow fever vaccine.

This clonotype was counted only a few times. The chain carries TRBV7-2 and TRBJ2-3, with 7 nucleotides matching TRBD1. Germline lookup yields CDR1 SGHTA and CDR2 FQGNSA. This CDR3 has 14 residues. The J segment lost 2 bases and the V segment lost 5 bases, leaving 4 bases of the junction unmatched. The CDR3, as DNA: TGTGCCAGCAGCCTGGGACAGTTCACAGATACGCAGTATTTT. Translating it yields CASSLGQFTDTQYF.

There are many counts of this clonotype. The CDR3 sequence: CSARGWQKETQYF. The DNA of the CDR3 is TGCAGTGCTAGGGGGTGGCAGAAAGAGACCCAGTACTTC. The chain employs TRBV20-1 and TRBJ2-5; no reliable D call. V was pared by 3 bases and J by 3 bases, with 11 bases between. CDR3 length equals 13 residues. Germline loops: CDR1 DFQATT, CDR2 SNEGSKA (reference sequence).

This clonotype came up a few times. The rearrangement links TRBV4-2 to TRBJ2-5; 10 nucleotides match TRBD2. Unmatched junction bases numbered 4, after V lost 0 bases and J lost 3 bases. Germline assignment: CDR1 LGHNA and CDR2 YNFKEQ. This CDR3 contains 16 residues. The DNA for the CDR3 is TGTGCCAGCAGCCAAGAAGGTACTAGCGGGGAAGAGACCCAGTACTTC. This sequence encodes CASSQEGTSGEETQYF.

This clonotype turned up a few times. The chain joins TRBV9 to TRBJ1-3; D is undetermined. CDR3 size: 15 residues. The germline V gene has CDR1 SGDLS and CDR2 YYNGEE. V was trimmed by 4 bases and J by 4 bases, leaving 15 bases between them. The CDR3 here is CASSSTGLPGNTIYF. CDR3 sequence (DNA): TGTGCCAGCAGCTCTACGGGCCTTCCCGGAAACACCATATATTTT.

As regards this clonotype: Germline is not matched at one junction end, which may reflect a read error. The CDR3 loop reads CSARDPRDGNTEDFF. The CDR3 nucleotides are TGCAGTGCTAGAGACCCCAGGGACGGGAACACTGAAGATTTCTTT. V gene TRBV20-1 combines with J gene TRBJ1-1; tentatively, D is TRBD1 (5 bases). CDR3 length: 15 amino acids. From germline, CDR1 is DFQATT and CDR2 SNEGSKA (reference sequence).

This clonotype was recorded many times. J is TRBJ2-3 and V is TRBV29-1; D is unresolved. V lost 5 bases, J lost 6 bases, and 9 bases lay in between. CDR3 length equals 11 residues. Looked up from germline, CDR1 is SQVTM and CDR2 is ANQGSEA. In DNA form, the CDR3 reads TGCAGCGTTCATCTAGGTGATACGCAGTATTTT. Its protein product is CSVHLGDTQYF.